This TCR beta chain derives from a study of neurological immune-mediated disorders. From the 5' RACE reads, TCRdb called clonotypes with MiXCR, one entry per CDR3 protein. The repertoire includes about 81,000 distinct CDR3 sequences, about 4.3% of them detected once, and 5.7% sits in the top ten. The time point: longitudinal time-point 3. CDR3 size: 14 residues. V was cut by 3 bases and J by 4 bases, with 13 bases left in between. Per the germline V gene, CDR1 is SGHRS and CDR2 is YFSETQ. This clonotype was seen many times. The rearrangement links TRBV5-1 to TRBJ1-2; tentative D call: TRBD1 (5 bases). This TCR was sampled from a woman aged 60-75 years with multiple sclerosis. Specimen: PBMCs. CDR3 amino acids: CASSSEGKAYGYTF. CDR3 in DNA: TGCGCCAGCAGCTCTGAGGGGAAGGCCTATGGCTACACCTTC.